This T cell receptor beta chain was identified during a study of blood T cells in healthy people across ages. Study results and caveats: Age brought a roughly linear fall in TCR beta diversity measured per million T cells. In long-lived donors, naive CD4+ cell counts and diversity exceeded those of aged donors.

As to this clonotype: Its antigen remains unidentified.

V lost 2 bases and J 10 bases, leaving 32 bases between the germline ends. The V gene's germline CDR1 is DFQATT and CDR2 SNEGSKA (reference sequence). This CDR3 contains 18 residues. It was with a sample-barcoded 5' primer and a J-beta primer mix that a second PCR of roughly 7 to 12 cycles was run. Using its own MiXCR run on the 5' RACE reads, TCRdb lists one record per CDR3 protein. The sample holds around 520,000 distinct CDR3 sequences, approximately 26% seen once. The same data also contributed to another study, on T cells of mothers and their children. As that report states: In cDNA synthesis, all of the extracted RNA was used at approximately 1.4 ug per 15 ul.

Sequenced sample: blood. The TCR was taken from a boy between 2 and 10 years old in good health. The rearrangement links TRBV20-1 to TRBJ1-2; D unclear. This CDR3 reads CSARNVLPRKGVFWDYTF. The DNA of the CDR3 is TGCAGTGCTAGAAACGTACTACCTAGGAAGGGAGTGTTTTGGGACTACACCTTC.